Following are 4 T cell receptor beta chains from one sample sequenced in a study of Ad26.COV2.S vaccination and SARS-CoV-2 variants. As for treatment: 15 to 20 received Ad26.COV2.S at low or high dose, single or two shots; 5 received placebo; per-sample allocation not given. Samples analyzed were those drawn on day 63 after the first vaccine or placebo injection. Here immunoSEQ multiplex PCR was the method, and the copy in TCRdb shows in-frame clones only, minus some. The data contain roughly 350,000 clones, 88% of them singletons. Sequences were derived from peripheral blood, sampled in a trial of Ad26.COV2.S vaccine versus placebo. Every receptor here comes from a person between 18 and 65 years old who received the Ad26.COV2.S COVID-19 vaccine or a placebo.

The chain uses TRBV9 and TRBJ2-7; 7 nucleotides align to TRBD1. With V trimmed by 1 base and J by 10 bases, 8 bases remained unmatched. The CDR3 has 13 amino acids. The V gene's germline CDR1 is SGDLS and CDR2 YYNGEE. CDR3 protein: CASSVRQGPPQYF. CDR3 DNA sequence: TGTGCCAGCAGCGTAAGACAGGGCCCGCCTCAGTACTTC. The whole variable domain, filled in from reference TRBV9 and TRBJ2-7, reads DSGVTQTPKHLITATGQRVTLRCSPRSGDLSVYWYQQSLDQGLQFLIQYYNGEERAKGNILERFSAQQFPDLHSELNLSSLELGDSALYFCASSVRQGPPQYFGPGTRLTVT.

The CDR3 coding sequence is TGTGCCAGTAGTATAGATCCCCTTTTTAGGGGTGAAGCTTTCTTT. Translating gives CASSIDPLFRGEAFF. V and J are TRBV19 and TRBJ1-1; perhaps TRBD1 as D (5 bases). Looked up from germline, CDR1 is LNHDA and CDR2 is SQIVND (reference sequence). Trimming stripped 0 bases from V and 7 bases from J, with 15 bases between. This CDR3 contains 15 residues.

The chain is built from TRBV28 and TRBJ2-3, with D unresolved. CDR1 is MDHEN, CDR2 SYDVKM, per germline. The CDR3 runs to 14 residues. V was clipped by 6 bases and J by 2 bases, with 12 bases between them. The CDR3 sequence is CASSPLSPTDTQYF. CDR3 coding DNA: TGTGCCAGCAGCCCGCTTTCCCCCACAGATACGCAGTATTTT.

Note on this clone: Mismatch with germline at one junction end may stem from a read error. CDR3 bases: TGTGCCAGCGGCCAAGCGGGAGTCGGATACAATGAGCAGTTCTTC. This codes for CASGQAGVGYNEQFF. V usage is TRBV14 and J usage is TRBJ2-1; 8 nucleotides align to TRBD2. Germline V gives CDR1 SGHDN, CDR2 FVKESK. This CDR3 is 15 amino acids long. Complete variable domain (other parts from reference TRBV14 and TRBJ2-1): EAGVTQFPSHSVIEKGQTVTLRCDPISGHDNLYWYRRVMGKEIKFLLHFVKESKQDESGMPNNRFLAERTGGTYSTLKVQPAELEDSGVYFCASGQAGVGYNEQFFGPGTRLTVL.